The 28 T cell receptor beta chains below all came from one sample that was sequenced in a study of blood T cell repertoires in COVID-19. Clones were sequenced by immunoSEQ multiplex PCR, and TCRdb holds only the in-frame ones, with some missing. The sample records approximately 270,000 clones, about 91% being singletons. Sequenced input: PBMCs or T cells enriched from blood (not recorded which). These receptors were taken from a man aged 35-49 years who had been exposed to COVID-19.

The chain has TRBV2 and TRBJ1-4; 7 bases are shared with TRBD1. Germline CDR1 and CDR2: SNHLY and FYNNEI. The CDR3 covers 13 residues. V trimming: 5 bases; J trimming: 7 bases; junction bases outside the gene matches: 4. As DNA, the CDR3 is TGTGCCAGCAGTAGGGGGCTTGGTGAAAAACTGTTTTTT. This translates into CASSRGLGEKLFF.

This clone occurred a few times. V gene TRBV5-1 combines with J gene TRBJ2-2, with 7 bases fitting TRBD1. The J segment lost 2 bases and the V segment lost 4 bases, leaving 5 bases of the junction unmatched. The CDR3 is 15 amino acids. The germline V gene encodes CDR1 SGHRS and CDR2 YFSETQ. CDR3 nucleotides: TGCGCCAGCAGCCCAGGACAGGTTAACACCGGGGAGCTGTTTTTT. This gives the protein CASSPGQVNTGELFF. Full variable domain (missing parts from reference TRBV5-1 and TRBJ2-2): KAGVTQTPRYLIKTRGQQVTLSCSPISGHRSVSWYQQTPGQGLQFLFEYFSETQRNKGNFPGRFSGRQFSNSRSEMNVSTLELGDSALYLCASSPGQVNTGELFFGEGSRLTVL.

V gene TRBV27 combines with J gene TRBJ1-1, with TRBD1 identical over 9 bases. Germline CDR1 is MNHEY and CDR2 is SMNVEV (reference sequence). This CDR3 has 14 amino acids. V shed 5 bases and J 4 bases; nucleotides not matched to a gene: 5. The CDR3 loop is CASSIDRGITEAFF. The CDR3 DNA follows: TGTGCCAGCAGTATCGACAGGGGGATCACTGAAGCTTTCTTT.

The CDR3 protein is CASSYSTAAGVYEQYF. CDR3 sequence (DNA): TGTGCCAGCAGTTACTCGACTGCGGCAGGGGTCTACGAGCAGTACTTC. The J gene is TRBJ2-7, the V gene TRBV6-5, with D tentatively TRBD1 (6 bases). The germline gives CDR1 MNHEY, CDR2 SVGAGI. V gave up 0 bases and J gave up 3 bases, with 15 bases separating them. This CDR3 has 16 amino acids.

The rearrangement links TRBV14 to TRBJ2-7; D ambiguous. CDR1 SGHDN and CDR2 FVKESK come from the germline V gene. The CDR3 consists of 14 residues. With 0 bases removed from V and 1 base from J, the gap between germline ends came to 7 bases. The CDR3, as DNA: TGTGCCAGCAGCCAAGATTGGGCTTCCTACGAGCAGTACTTC. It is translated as CASSQDWASYEQYF.

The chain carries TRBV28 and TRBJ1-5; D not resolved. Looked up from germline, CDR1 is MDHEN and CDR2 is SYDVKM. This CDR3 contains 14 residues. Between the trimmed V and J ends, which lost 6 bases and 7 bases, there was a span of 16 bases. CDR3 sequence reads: CASSLPGRWQPQHF. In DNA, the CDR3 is TGTGCCAGCAGCCTACCCGGTCGTTGGCAGCCCCAGCATTTT.

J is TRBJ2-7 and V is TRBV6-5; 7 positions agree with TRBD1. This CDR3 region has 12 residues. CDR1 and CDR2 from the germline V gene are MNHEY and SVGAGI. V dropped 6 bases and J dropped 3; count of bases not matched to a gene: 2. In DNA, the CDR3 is TGTGCCAGCAGCAGACAGGGCTACGAGCAGTACTTC. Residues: CASSRQGYEQYF.

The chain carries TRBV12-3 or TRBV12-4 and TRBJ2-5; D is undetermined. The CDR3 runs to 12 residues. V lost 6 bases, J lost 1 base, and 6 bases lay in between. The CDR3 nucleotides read TGTGCCAGCAGACGACTCCAAGAGACCCAGTACTTC. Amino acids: CASRRLQETQYF.

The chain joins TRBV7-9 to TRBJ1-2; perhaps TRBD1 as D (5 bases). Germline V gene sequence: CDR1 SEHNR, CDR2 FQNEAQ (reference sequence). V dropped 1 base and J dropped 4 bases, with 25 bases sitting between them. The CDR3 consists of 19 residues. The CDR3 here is CASSLGGDWGVLRFYGYTF. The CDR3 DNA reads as TGTGCCAGCAGCTTAGGAGGGGACTGGGGGGTTCTCCGATTCTATGGCTACACCTTC.

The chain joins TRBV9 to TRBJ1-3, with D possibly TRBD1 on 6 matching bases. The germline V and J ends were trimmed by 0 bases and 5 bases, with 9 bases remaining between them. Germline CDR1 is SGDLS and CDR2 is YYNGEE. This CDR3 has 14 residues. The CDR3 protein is CASSVEGERNTIYF. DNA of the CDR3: TGTGCCAGCAGCGTAGAGGGGGAGAGAAACACCATATATTTT.

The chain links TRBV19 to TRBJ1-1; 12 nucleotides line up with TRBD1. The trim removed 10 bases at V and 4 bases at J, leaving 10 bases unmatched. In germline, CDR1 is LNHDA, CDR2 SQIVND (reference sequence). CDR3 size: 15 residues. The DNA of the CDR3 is TGTGCCACCGAGGGACAGGGGGCAGGAGGCACTGAAGCTTTCTTT. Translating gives CATEGQGAGGTEAFF.

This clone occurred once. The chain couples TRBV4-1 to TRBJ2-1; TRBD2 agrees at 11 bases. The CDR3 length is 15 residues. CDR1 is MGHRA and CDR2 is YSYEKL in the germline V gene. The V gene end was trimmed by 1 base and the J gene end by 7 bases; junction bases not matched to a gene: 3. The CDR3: CASSQAGTSGNEQFF. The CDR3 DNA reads TGCGCCAGCAGCCAAGCCGGGACTAGCGGTAATGAGCAGTTCTTC.

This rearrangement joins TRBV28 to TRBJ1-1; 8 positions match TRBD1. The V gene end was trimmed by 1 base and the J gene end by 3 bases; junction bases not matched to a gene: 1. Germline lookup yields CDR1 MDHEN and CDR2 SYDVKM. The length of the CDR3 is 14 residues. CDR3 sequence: CASSLLTGDTEAFF. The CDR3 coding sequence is TGTGCCAGCAGTTTATTGACAGGGGACACTGAAGCTTTCTTT.

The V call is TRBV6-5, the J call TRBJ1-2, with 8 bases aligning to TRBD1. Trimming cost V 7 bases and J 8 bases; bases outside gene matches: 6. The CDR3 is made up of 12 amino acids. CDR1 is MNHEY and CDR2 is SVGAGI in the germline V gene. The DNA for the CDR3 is TGTGCCAGCACCCAGACAGGGGAAGGCTACACCTTC. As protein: CASTQTGEGYTF.

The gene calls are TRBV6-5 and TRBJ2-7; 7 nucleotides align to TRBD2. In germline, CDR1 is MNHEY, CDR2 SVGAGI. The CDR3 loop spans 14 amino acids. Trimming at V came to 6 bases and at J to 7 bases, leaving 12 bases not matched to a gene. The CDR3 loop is CASSPGLEVREQYF. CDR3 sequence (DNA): TGTGCCAGCAGCCCAGGACTAGAAGTGAGAGAGCAGTACTTC.

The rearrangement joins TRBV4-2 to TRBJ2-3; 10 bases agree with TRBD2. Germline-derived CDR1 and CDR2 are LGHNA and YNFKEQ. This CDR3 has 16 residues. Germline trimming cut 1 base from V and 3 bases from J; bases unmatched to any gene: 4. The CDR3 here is CASSQVAGGITDTQYF. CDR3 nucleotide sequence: TGTGCCAGCAGCCAAGTAGCGGGAGGAATAACAGATACGCAGTATTTT.

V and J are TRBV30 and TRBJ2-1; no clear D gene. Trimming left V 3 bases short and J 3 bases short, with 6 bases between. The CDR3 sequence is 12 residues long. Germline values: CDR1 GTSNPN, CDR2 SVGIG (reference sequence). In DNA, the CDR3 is TGTGCCTGGAGGGTAGACTACAATGAGCAGTTCTTC. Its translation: CAWRVDYNEQFF.

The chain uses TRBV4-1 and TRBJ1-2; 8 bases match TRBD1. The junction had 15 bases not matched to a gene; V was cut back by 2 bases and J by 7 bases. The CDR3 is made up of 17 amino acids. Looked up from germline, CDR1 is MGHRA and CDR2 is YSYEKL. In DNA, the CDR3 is TGCGCCAGCAGCCAACTTGGTGGCAGGCGGGACAGGAGTGGCTACACCTTC. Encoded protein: CASSQLGGRRDRSGYTF.

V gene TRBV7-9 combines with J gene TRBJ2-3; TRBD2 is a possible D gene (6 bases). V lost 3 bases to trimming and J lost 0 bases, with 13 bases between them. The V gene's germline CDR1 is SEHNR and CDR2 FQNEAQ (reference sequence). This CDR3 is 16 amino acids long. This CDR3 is CASSFPSDRSTDTQYF. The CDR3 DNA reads TGTGCCAGCAGCTTCCCTAGCGACCGAAGCACAGATACGCAGTATTTT.

This CDR3 is CATSGGTGFPGANVLTF. The CDR3 DNA follows: TGTGCCACCAGTGGGGGTACGGGGTTCCCTGGGGCCAACGTCCTGACTTTC. The chain combines TRBV24-1 with TRBJ2-6, with D tentatively TRBD2 (5 bases). CDR1 is KGHDR, CDR2 SFDVKD, per germline. The CDR3 has 17 residues. Between the trimmed V and J ends, which lost 5 bases and 2 bases, there was a span of 15 bases.

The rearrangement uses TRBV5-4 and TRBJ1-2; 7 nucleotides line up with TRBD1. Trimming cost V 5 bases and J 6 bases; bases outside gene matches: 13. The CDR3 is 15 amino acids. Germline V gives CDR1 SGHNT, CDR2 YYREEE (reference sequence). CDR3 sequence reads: CASSSPGTEDDGYTF. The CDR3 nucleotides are TGTGCCAGCAGTTCCCCCGGGACAGAGGACGATGGCTACACCTTC.

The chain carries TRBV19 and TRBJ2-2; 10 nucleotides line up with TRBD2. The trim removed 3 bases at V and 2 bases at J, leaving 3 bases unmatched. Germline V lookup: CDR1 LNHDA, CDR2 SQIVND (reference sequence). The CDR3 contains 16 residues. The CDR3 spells CASSIPSGRNTGELFF. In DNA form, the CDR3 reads TGTGCCAGTAGTATTCCTAGCGGGAGAAACACCGGGGAGCTGTTTTTT.

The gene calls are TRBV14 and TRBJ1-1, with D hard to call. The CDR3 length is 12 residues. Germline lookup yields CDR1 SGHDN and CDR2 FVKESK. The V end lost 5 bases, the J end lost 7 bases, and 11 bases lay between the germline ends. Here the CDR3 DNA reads TGTGCCAGCAGCGCAATCTCTAGTGAAGCTTTCTTT. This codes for CASSAISSEAFF.

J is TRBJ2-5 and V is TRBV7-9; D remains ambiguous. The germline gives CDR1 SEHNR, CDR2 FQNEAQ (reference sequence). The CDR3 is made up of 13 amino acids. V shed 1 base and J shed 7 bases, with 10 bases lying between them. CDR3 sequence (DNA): TGTGCCAGCAGCTTAGAGGCCGCGGCGACCCAGTACTTC. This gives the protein CASSLEAAATQYF.

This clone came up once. CDR3 sequence (DNA): TGCAGCGTTGGTAGCGGGAGGGCCCCCGGGGAGCTGTTTTTT. It encodes CSVGSGRAPGELFF. The J gene is TRBJ2-2, the V gene TRBV29-1, with TRBD2 identical over 11 bases. CDR1 is SQVTM and CDR2 is ANQGSEA in the germline V gene. V was pared by 4 bases and J by 6 bases, with 4 bases of the junction left unmatched. This CDR3 is 14 amino acids long.

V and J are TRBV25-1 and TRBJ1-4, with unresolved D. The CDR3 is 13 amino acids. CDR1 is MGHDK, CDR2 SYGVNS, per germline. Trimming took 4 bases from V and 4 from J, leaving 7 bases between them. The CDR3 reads CASSGELNEKLFF. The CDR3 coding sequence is TGTGCCAGCAGTGGGGAGCTTAATGAAAAACTGTTTTTT.

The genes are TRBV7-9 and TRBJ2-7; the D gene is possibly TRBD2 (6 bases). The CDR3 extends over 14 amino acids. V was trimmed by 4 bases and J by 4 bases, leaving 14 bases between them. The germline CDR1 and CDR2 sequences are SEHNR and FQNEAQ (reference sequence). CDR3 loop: CASSYGSQLYEQYF. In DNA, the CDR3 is TGTGCCAGCAGCTACGGGAGTCAATTATACGAGCAGTACTTC.

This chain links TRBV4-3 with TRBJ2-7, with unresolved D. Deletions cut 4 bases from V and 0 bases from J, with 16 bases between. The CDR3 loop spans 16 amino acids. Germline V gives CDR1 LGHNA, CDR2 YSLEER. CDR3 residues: CASSPEFGMASYEQYF. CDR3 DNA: TGCGCCAGCAGCCCCGAATTTGGTATGGCCTCCTACGAGCAGTACTTC.